This T cell receptor beta chain was sequenced for a study of blood T cells in healthy people across ages. Regarding the study as a whole: In long-lived donors, naive CD4+ cell counts and diversity exceeded those of aged donors.

As regards this clonotype: Its antigen is unidentified.

The germline V gene encodes CDR1 DFQATT and CDR2 SNEGSKA (reference sequence). The length of the CDR3 is 13 residues. The V and J ends lost 1 base and 0 bases respectively, with 7 bases between them. Per sample, no less than 5 micrograms of total RNA were extracted. The use of a sample-barcoded 5' primer and a J-beta primer mix characterized a second PCR of roughly 6 to 11 cycles. TCRdb used MiXCR to reprocess the 5' RACE reads, holding one entry per CDR3 protein. The table shows approximately 400,000 distinct CDR3 sequences, with about 55% occurring only once. The chain has TRBV20-1 and TRBJ2-7, with D unclear. This TCR came from a man aged 55 to 70 in good health. The material sequenced was blood. CDR3 loop: CSARVAASYEQYF. CDR3 nucleotides: TGCAGTGCTAGAGTGGCAGCCTCCTACGAGCAGTACTTC.